A selection of T cell receptor beta chains follows, all from one sample in a study of blood T cell repertoires in COVID-19. Produced via immunoSEQ multiplex PCR; TCRdb's table is partial and in-frame only. There are roughly 110,000 clones in the sample; roughly 91% occur only once, and approximately 19% lies in the top ten. Material: peripheral blood. All receptors come from a human donor with acute or convalescent COVID-19. The donor label of this sample is uncertain. The CDR3 runs from the conserved cysteine through the conserved F or W. Fields, in order: V gene, D gene, clone size, J gene, CDR3 protein, CDR3 DNA. D genes are given only for firm matches. Not all rows give a size; the values are once, few, many and, for expanded clones, a class.

V gene: TRBV4-3; D gene: TRBD2; clone size: .; J gene: TRBJ2-1; CDR3 protein: CASSQDGLAGVDEQFF; CDR3 DNA: TGCGCCAGCAGCCAAGATGGGCTAGCGGGAGTCGATGAGCAGTTCTTC
V gene: TRBV6-2/TRBV6-3; D gene: TRBD1; clone size: .; J gene: TRBJ1-1; CDR3 protein: CASSLEIIRQGRGNTEAFF; CDR3 DNA: TGTGCCAGCAGTCTGGAAATAATCCGACAGGGCCGTGGCAACACTGAAGCTTTCTTT
V gene: TRBV19; D gene: .; clone size: once; J gene: TRBJ2-1; CDR3 protein: CASSIERGAANEQFF; CDR3 DNA: TGTGCCAGTAGTATAGAACGGGGGGCCGCAAATGAGCAGTTCTTC
V gene: TRBV15; D gene: .; clone size: .; J gene: TRBJ1-1; CDR3 protein: CATSRDKNTEAFF; CDR3 DNA: TGTGCCACCAGCAGAGATAAGAACACTGAAGCTTTCTTT
V gene: TRBV7-8; D gene: TRBD1; clone size: .; J gene: TRBJ1-5; CDR3 protein: CASSSGGAGGYQPQHF; CDR3 DNA: TGTGCCAGCAGCTCCGGTGGGGCAGGGGGCTATCAGCCCCAGCATTTT
V gene: TRBV30; D gene: .; clone size: .; J gene: TRBJ1-3; CDR3 protein: CAWSVGRVRGNTIYF; CDR3 DNA: TGTGCCTGGAGTGTAGGGAGGGTGCGCGGAAACACCATATATTTT
V gene: TRBV23-1; D gene: .; clone size: .; J gene: TRBJ1-6; CDR3 protein: CASSLWRLTPLHF; CDR3 DNA: TGCGCCAGCAGTCTATGGCGGCTAACACCCCTCCACTTT
V gene: TRBV7-9; D gene: TRBD2; clone size: few; J gene: TRBJ2-7; CDR3 protein: CASSSSGTSGRDPYEQYF; CDR3 DNA: TGTGCCAGCAGCTCGTCCGGGACTAGCGGGAGGGACCCCTACGAGCAGTACTTC
V gene: TRBV11-2; D gene: TRBD1; clone size: .; J gene: TRBJ2-3; CDR3 protein: CASSLGRTGQKDTQYF; CDR3 DNA: TGTGCCAGCAGCTTAGGGAGGACAGGGCAGAAAGATACGCAGTATTTT
V gene: TRBV7-7; D gene: TRBD2; clone size: once; J gene: TRBJ2-5; CDR3 protein: CASSFRLADQETQYF; CDR3 DNA: TGTGCCAGCAGTTTTAGACTAGCGGATCAAGAGACCCAGTACTTC
V gene: TRBV7-2; D gene: TRBD1; clone size: .; J gene: TRBJ2-5; CDR3 protein: CASSPTGVGETQYF; CDR3 DNA: TGTGCCAGCAGCCCGACAGGGGTGGGAGAGACCCAGTACTTC
V gene: TRBV28; D gene: .; clone size: .; J gene: TRBJ2-3; CDR3 protein: CASRGRPPFTDTQYF; CDR3 DNA: TGTGCCAGCAGAGGCAGGCCTCCCTTCACAGATACGCAGTATTTT
V gene: TRBV18; D gene: TRBD1; clone size: .; J gene: TRBJ1-1; CDR3 protein: CASSPQGADTEAFF; CDR3 DNA: TGTGCCAGCTCACCCCAGGGGGCGGACACTGAAGCTTTCTTT
V gene: TRBV7-8; D gene: TRBD1; clone size: .; J gene: TRBJ1-1; CDR3 protein: CASSLHRGYSDTEAFF; CDR3 DNA: TGTGCCAGCAGCTTGCACAGGGGGTATTCGGACACTGAAGCTTTCTTT
V gene: TRBV29-1; D gene: TRBD1; clone size: .; J gene: TRBJ1-1; CDR3 protein: CSAHRGGTEAFF; CDR3 DNA: TGCAGCGCTCACAGGGGAGGCACTGAAGCTTTCTTT
V gene: TRBV3-1/TRBV3-2; D gene: .; clone size: .; J gene: TRBJ2-1; CDR3 protein: CASSQDGGYNEQFF; CDR3 DNA: TGTGCCAGCAGCCAAGATGGGGGGTACAATGAGCAGTTCTTC
V gene: TRBV5-1; D gene: TRBD2; clone size: .; J gene: TRBJ2-7; CDR3 protein: CASSKGLAGGTYEQYF; CDR3 DNA: TGCGCCAGCAGCAAGGGACTAGCGGGGGGAACCTACGAGCAGTACTTC
V gene: TRBV30; D gene: .; clone size: .; J gene: TRBJ1-2; CDR3 protein: CAWSVLALGYTF; CDR3 DNA: TGTGCCTGGAGTGTATTGGCCCTTGGCTACACCTTC
V gene: TRBV28; D gene: TRBD1; clone size: .; J gene: TRBJ1-1; CDR3 protein: CASSFRGQGGIEAFF; CDR3 DNA: TGTGCCAGCAGTTTCAGGGGACAGGGGGGAATTGAAGCTTTCTTT
V gene: TRBV20-1; D gene: .; clone size: .; J gene: TRBJ1-4; CDR3 protein: CSASRPSDQGNEKLFF; CDR3 DNA: TGCAGTGCTAGTCGCCCTAGTGACCAGGGAAATGAAAAACTGTTTTTT
V gene: TRBV2; D gene: .; clone size: .; J gene: TRBJ1-5; CDR3 protein: CASKNRDSNQPQHF; CDR3 DNA: TGTGCCAGCAAGAACAGGGATAGCAATCAGCCCCAGCATTTT
V gene: TRBV7-9; D gene: .; clone size: .; J gene: TRBJ1-1; CDR3 protein: CASSNFGRAFF; CDR3 DNA: TGTGCCAGCAGCAATTTTGGTCGGGCTTTCTTT
V gene: TRBV27; D gene: TRBD2; clone size: .; J gene: TRBJ2-3; CDR3 protein: CASSLISVGGATDTQYF; CDR3 DNA: TGTGCCAGCAGTTTAATATCAGTCGGGGGGGCGACAGATACGCAGTATTTT
V gene: TRBV2; D gene: .; clone size: .; J gene: TRBJ1-2; CDR3 protein: CASNRPTVF; CDR3 DNA: TGTGCCAGCAACCGTCCTACTGTCTTC
V gene: TRBV21-1; D gene: .; clone size: .; J gene: TRBJ2-1; CDR3 protein: CASSKGRGGLAGPWTYNEQFF; CDR3 DNA: TGTGCCAGCAGCAAAGGACGGGGGGGACTAGCGGGTCCGTGGACCTACAATGAGCAGTTCTTC
V gene: TRBV7-8; D gene: TRBD2; clone size: .; J gene: TRBJ2-5; CDR3 protein: CASSLGLAELDFQETQYF; CDR3 DNA: TGTGCCAGCAGCTTAGGACTAGCGGAGCTAGATTTCCAAGAGACCCAGTACTTC
V gene: TRBV4-2; D gene: TRBD1; clone size: once; J gene: TRBJ1-3; CDR3 protein: CASSHSTGGGGGNTIYF; CDR3 DNA: TGTGCCAGCAGCCACTCAACAGGGGGCGGCGGTGGAAACACCATATATTTT
V gene: TRBV5-5; D gene: .; clone size: .; J gene: TRBJ2-2; CDR3 protein: CASSRGASGITGELFF; CDR3 DNA: TGTGCCAGCAGCCGGGGGGCGTCTGGGATCACCGGGGAGCTGTTTTTT
V gene: TRBV12-3/TRBV12-4; D gene: .; clone size: .; J gene: TRBJ1-5; CDR3 protein: CATQGQGQPQHF; CDR3 DNA: TGTGCCACGCAGGGCCAGGGCCAGCCCCAGCATTTT
V gene: TRBV7-9; D gene: .; clone size: once; J gene: TRBJ1-3; CDR3 protein: CASSLRGSGNTIYF; CDR3 DNA: TGTGCCAGCAGCCTCAGGGGTTCGGGAAACACCATATATTTT
V gene: TRBV7-2; D gene: .; clone size: .; J gene: TRBJ2-3; CDR3 protein: CASSPVSTDTQYF; CDR3 DNA: TGTGCCAGCAGCCCGGTGTCCACAGATACGCAGTATTTT
V gene: TRBV2; D gene: .; clone size: .; J gene: TRBJ1-5; CDR3 protein: CASREDTGGNQPQHF; CDR3 DNA: TGTGCCAGCAGGGAAGACACGGGTGGCAATCAGCCCCAGCATTTT
V gene: TRBV4-3; D gene: .; clone size: .; J gene: TRBJ1-2; CDR3 protein: CASSQHPDSNGYTF; CDR3 DNA: TGCGCCAGCAGCCAGCATCCTGACAGTAATGGCTACACCTTC
V gene: TRBV4-2; D gene: TRBD2; clone size: .; J gene: TRBJ2-3; CDR3 protein: CASSQVTSGRSTQYF; CDR3 DNA: TGTGCCAGCAGCCAAGTGACTAGCGGGAGAAGTACGCAGTATTTT
V gene: TRBV28; D gene: TRBD2; clone size: .; J gene: TRBJ2-5; CDR3 protein: CASSLSGVRQETQYF; CDR3 DNA: TGTGCCAGCAGTTTAAGCGGGGTGAGACAAGAGACCCAGTACTTC
V gene: TRBV20-1; D gene: TRBD1; clone size: .; J gene: TRBJ2-5; CDR3 protein: CSASRPGGLEETQYF; CDR3 DNA: TGCAGTGCTAGTCGCCCAGGGGGCCTGGAGGAGACCCAGTACTTC
V gene: TRBV13; D gene: TRBD2; clone size: .; J gene: TRBJ2-1; CDR3 protein: CASSLGRKREAYNEQFF; CDR3 DNA: TGTGCCAGCAGCTTAGGCCGGAAGCGGGAGGCCTACAATGAGCAGTTCTTC
V gene: TRBV2; D gene: .; clone size: .; J gene: TRBJ1-2; CDR3 protein: CAISTRVAGYTF; CDR3 DNA: TGTGCCATCTCTACACGGGTCGCTGGCTACACCTTC
V gene: TRBV5-4; D gene: .; clone size: many; J gene: TRBJ2-5; CDR3 protein: CASSLDPAQAQYF; CDR3 DNA: TGTGCCAGCAGCTTGGACCCAGCCCAGGCCCAGTACTTC
V gene: TRBV7-9; D gene: .; clone size: .; J gene: TRBJ1-2; CDR3 protein: CASSFSAGSYGYTF; CDR3 DNA: TGTGCCAGCAGCTTCTCAGCAGGGTCCTATGGCTACACCTTC
V gene: TRBV3-1/TRBV3-2; D gene: .; clone size: .; J gene: TRBJ1-2; CDR3 protein: CASSPSGAGGGYGYTF; CDR3 DNA: TGTGCCAGCAGCCCCTCGGGAGCGGGGGGAGGCTATGGCTACACCTTC
V gene: TRBV9; D gene: TRBD1; clone size: .; J gene: TRBJ1-1; CDR3 protein: CASSVGMRTGRNEAFF; CDR3 DNA: TGTGCCAGCAGCGTTGGGATGAGGACAGGGAGAAATGAAGCTTTCTTT
V gene: TRBV6-2/TRBV6-3; D gene: .; clone size: .; J gene: TRBJ1-1; CDR3 protein: CASSGIHQGNPEAFF; CDR3 DNA: TGTGCCAGCAGCGGAATTCATCAGGGGAACCCTGAAGCTTTCTTT
V gene: TRBV6-2/TRBV6-3; D gene: .; clone size: once; J gene: TRBJ2-2; CDR3 protein: CASSYHGLGDTGELFF; CDR3 DNA: TGTGCCAGCAGTTACCATGGGCTTGGTGACACCGGGGAGCTGTTTTTT
V gene: TRBV3-1/TRBV3-2; D gene: TRBD1; clone size: .; J gene: TRBJ1-3; CDR3 protein: CASSFGQGARGNTIYF; CDR3 DNA: TGTGCCAGCAGCTTTGGACAGGGGGCGCGAGGAAACACCATATATTTT
V gene: TRBV5-8; D gene: TRBD2; clone size: once; J gene: TRBJ2-2; CDR3 protein: CASSLGGSVTGELFF; CDR3 DNA: TGTGCCAGCAGCTTGGGCGGGAGCGTCACCGGGGAGCTGTTTTTT
V gene: TRBV11-2; D gene: .; clone size: .; J gene: TRBJ2-5; CDR3 protein: CASTKFGTQGGETQYF; CDR3 DNA: TGTGCCAGCACCAAATTCGGGACTCAGGGTGGGGAGACCCAGTACTTC
V gene: TRBV30; D gene: .; clone size: .; J gene: TRBJ2-2; CDR3 protein: CAWSVQGSGELFF; CDR3 DNA: TGTGCCTGGAGTGTACAGGGTAGCGGGGAGCTGTTTTTT
V gene: TRBV7-2; D gene: TRBD1; clone size: .; J gene: TRBJ1-1; CDR3 protein: CASSSQGANTEAFF; CDR3 DNA: TGTGCCAGCAGCTCGCAGGGGGCCAACACTGAAGCTTTCTTT
V gene: TRBV2; D gene: .; clone size: .; J gene: TRBJ1-1; CDR3 protein: CASSGDPGSEAFF; CDR3 DNA: TGTGCCAGCAGTGGCGACCCGGGGTCTGAAGCTTTCTTT
V gene: TRBV4-1; D gene: TRBD1; clone size: .; J gene: TRBJ1-5; CDR3 protein: CASSQDRVNQPQHF; CDR3 DNA: TGCGCCAGCAGCCAGGACAGGGTGAATCAGCCCCAGCATTTT
V gene: TRBV7-2; D gene: .; clone size: .; J gene: TRBJ2-1; CDR3 protein: CASSLDRGSNEQFF; CDR3 DNA: TGTGCCAGCAGCTTAGATCGGGGATCGAATGAGCAGTTCTTC
V gene: TRBV27; D gene: TRBD2; clone size: .; J gene: TRBJ2-7; CDR3 protein: CASRKGGTSGAYEQYF; CDR3 DNA: TGTGCCAGCAGAAAGGGAGGGACTAGCGGTGCCTACGAGCAGTACTTC
V gene: TRBV28; D gene: .; clone size: .; J gene: TRBJ1-1; CDR3 protein: CASSRGGDGMNTEAFF; CDR3 DNA: TGTGCCAGCAGCAGGGGAGGGGATGGCATGAACACTGAAGCTTTCTTT